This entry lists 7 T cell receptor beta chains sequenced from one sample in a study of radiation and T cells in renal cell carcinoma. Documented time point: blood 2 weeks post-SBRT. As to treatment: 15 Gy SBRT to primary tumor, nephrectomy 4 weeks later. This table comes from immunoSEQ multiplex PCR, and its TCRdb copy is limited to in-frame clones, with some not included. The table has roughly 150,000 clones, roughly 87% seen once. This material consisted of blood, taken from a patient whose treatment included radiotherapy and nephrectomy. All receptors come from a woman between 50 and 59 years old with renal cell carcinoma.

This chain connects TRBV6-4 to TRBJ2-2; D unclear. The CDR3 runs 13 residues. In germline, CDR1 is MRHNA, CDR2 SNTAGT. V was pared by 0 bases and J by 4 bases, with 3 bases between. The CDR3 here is CASSDSFTGELFF. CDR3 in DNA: TGTGCCAGCAGTGACTCCTTCACCGGGGAGCTGTTTTTT.

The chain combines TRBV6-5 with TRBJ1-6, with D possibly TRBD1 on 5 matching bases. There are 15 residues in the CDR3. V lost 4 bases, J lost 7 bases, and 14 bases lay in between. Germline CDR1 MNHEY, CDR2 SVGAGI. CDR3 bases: TGTGCCAGCAGTTTTGGGGCGGAAGCGAATTCACCCCTCCACTTT. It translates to CASSFGAEANSPLHF.

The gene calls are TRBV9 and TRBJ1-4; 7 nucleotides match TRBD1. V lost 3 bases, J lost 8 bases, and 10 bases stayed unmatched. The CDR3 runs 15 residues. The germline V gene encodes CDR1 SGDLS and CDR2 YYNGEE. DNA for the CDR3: TGTGCCAGCAGCGCGGGCGGGACAGCGGGGGAAAAACTGTTTTTT. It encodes CASSAGGTAGEKLFF.

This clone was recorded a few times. This chain's CDR3 is CASSTPPNTEAFF. In nucleotides, the CDR3 is TGTGCCAGCAGCACCCCACCGAACACTGAAGCTTTCTTT. The chain has TRBV9 and TRBJ1-1; no firm D call. Germline loops: CDR1 SGDLS, CDR2 YYNGEE. With 4 bases removed from V and 1 base from J, the gap between germline ends came to 8 bases. This CDR3 has 13 amino acids.

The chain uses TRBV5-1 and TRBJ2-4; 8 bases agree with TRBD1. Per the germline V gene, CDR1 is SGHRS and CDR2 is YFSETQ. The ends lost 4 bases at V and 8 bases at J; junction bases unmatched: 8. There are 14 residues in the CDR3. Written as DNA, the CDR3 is TGCGCCAGCAGCGGGCAGGGGGCTGTGGACATTCAGTACTTC. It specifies CASSGQGAVDIQYF.

CDR3 sequence (DNA): TGTGCCAGCAGCTCGGGCGGACACTCTGGAAACACCATATATTTT. This gives the protein CASSSGGHSGNTIYF. The chain recombines TRBV11-2 with TRBJ1-3; possibly TRBD1 for D (5 bases). Germline values: CDR1 SGHAT, CDR2 FQNNGV. V lost 4 bases and J 0 bases, leaving 10 bases between the germline ends. The CDR3 extends over 15 amino acids.

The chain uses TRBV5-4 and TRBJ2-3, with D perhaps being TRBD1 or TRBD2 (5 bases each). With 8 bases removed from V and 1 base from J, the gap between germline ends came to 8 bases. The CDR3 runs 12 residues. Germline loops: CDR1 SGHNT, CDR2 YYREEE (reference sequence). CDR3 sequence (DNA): TGTGCCAGTCGGGGCGGCACAGATACGCAGTATTTT. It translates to CASRGGTDTQYF.